A single sample is the source of the 21 T cell receptor beta chains below, sequenced in a study of T-cell reconstitution after alpha-beta-depleted transplantation in children. Preparation of the TCRbeta library used unique molecular identifiers. MiXCR, run by TCRdb on the PCR reads, gives a single entry per CDR3 protein. Found here are fewer than 700,000 distinct CDR3 sequences, 10% to 15% of them singletons; the top ten hold around 2.2%. This sample comprised PBMCs, mostly from graft donor cells, obtained 360 days after TCRalphabeta/CD19-depleted stem cell transplant. These receptors originate from a male patient between 10 and 17 years old who had a stem cell transplant for acute myeloid leukemia, so the T cells may come from the graft donor.

The chain recombines TRBV5-1 with TRBJ2-3; 8 positions agree with TRBD2. Trimming removed 4 bases from V and 0 bases from J; junction bases left unmatched: 10. The CDR3 length is 17 residues. Germline V lookup: CDR1 SGHRS, CDR2 YFSETQ. The DNA for the CDR3 is TGCGCCAGCAGCCCCCATACGGCGGGGGGTAGCACAGATACGCAGTATTTT. Its protein is CASSPHTAGGSTDTQYF. Filled out from reference TRBV5-1 and TRBJ2-3, the complete variable domain reads KAGVTQTPRYLIKTRGQQVTLSCSPISGHRSVSWYQQTPGQGLQFLFEYFSETQRNKGNFPGRFSGRQFSNSRSEMNVSTLELGDSALYLCASSPHTAGGSTDTQYFGPGTRLTVL.

This clonotype appeared many times. This chain uses TRBV4-3 with TRBJ2-3; no reliable D call. The CDR3 sequence is 14 residues long. The germline gives CDR1 LGHNA, CDR2 YSLEER. V was cut by 0 bases and J by 9 bases, with 13 bases left in between. The CDR3 here is CASSQDLGKWTQYF. CDR3 sequence (DNA): TGCGCCAGCAGCCAAGACCTGGGGAAGTGGACGCAGTATTTT.

The chain links TRBV14 to TRBJ1-1; no clear D gene. The CDR3 is made up of 14 amino acids. V was shortened by 1 base and J by 3 bases, with 9 bases between the two germline ends. The germline gives CDR1 SGHDN, CDR2 FVKESK. The CDR3 DNA is TGTGCCAGCAGCCAAGCCATTGGGTACACTGAAGCTTTCTTT. Translation gives CASSQAIGYTEAFF. The full variable domain, rest sourced from reference TRBV14 and TRBJ1-1, is EAGVTQFPSHSVIEKGQTVTLRCDPISGHDNLYWYRRVMGKEIKFLLHFVKESKQDESGMPNNRFLAERTGGTYSTLKVQPAELEDSGVYFCASSQAIGYTEAFFGQGTRLTVV.

This clonotype showed up just a few times. The chain combines TRBV27 with TRBJ2-1; 14 bases fit TRBD2. This CDR3 has 16 amino acids. Germline V gene data show CDR1 as MNHEY and CDR2 as SMNVEV (reference sequence). The trim removed 5 bases at V and 6 bases at J, leaving 6 bases unmatched. The CDR3 region is CASSAGTSGSLNEQFF. CDR3 nucleotides: TGTGCCAGCAGTGCCGGGACTAGCGGGAGCCTCAATGAGCAGTTCTTC.

This clonotype has a handful of counts. The rearrangement uses TRBV28 and TRBJ2-3; D is possibly TRBD2 (6 bases). CDR1 MDHEN and CDR2 SYDVKM come from the germline V gene. This CDR3 region has 19 residues. Trimming removed 2 bases from V and 0 bases from J, with 21 bases in between. CDR3 loop: CASSLTPLVGGLSTDTQYF. In DNA, the CDR3 is TGTGCCAGCAGTTTAACCCCTCTAGTGGGAGGCCTCAGCACAGATACGCAGTATTTT.

Only a few counts were recorded for this clonotype. The chain has TRBV30 and TRBJ2-6; TRBD2 is a possible D gene (6 bases). This CDR3 has 15 residues. The V end lost 0 bases, the J end lost 2 bases, and 8 bases lay between the germline ends. Per the germline V gene, CDR1 is GTSNPN and CDR2 is SVGIG (reference sequence). CDR3 sequence: CAWSVPGAGANVLTF. The CDR3 DNA reads TGTGCCTGGAGTGTACCGGGGGCTGGGGCCAACGTCCTGACTTTC.

This clonotype is deemed medium-sized (0.01 to 0.1%). The chain has TRBV9 and TRBJ2-3, with 12 bases aligning to TRBD1. J gave up 2 bases and V 4 bases, and 5 bases lay outside the gene matches. Germline loops: CDR1 SGDLS, CDR2 YYNGEE. The CDR3 contains 16 residues. This CDR3 reads CASSTMGQGATDTQYF. The CDR3 DNA reads as TGTGCCAGCAGCACTATGGGACAGGGGGCCACAGATACGCAGTATTTT.

This sequence joins TRBV28 and TRBJ2-2, with 8 positions matching TRBD2. Looked up from germline, CDR1 is MDHEN and CDR2 is SYDVKM. CDR3 length equals 15 residues. V gave up 3 bases and J gave up 6 bases; unmatched junction bases: 6. CDR3 DNA sequence: TGTGCCAGCAGTTTTGGAGCGGGAGAGTCCGGGGAGCTGTTTTTT. It specifies CASSFGAGESGELFF.

The rearrangement uses TRBV13 and TRBJ2-7; tentative D call: TRBD2 (6 bases). The ends were cut back, 5 bases at V and 0 bases at J, with 17 bases in the middle. Germline-derived CDR1 and CDR2 are PRHDT and FYEKMQ (reference sequence). The CDR3 runs to 16 residues. The DNA for the CDR3 is TGTGCCAGCAGCGACCGGGACTCCTTGAGCTCCTACGAGCAGTACTTC. It is translated as CASSDRDSLSSYEQYF.

The J gene is TRBJ2-1, the V gene TRBV18; 8 nucleotides agree with TRBD2. V gave up 5 bases and J gave up 4 bases; unmatched junction bases: 7. Per the germline V gene, CDR1 is KGHSH and CDR2 is LQKENI. The CDR3 contains 15 residues. This CDR3 reads CASSTSSGLYNEQFF. CDR3 nucleotide sequence: TGTGCCAGCTCAACGTCTAGCGGGCTTTACAATGAGCAGTTCTTC.

This clonotype came up a few times. The CDR3 DNA sequence: TGCAGTGCTAGTAACTCAAACACAGATACGCAGTATTTT. The encoded protein is CSASNSNTDTQYF. The chain recombines TRBV20-1 with TRBJ2-3, with no clear D. CDR3 size: 13 residues. Per the germline V gene, CDR1 is DFQATT and CDR2 is SNEGSKA (reference sequence). The V gene lost 3 bases and the J gene lost 2 bases, with 9 bases spanning the gap.

The V and J genes are TRBV20-1 and TRBJ2-7, with a weak D call TRBD2 (7 bases). This CDR3 region has 13 residues. Trimming shortened V by 5 bases and J by 7 bases, and 18 bases separated the two germline ends. The germline V gene has CDR1 DFQATT and CDR2 SNEGSKA (reference sequence). The CDR3 sequence: CSAYIAGQGEQYF. CDR3 sequence (DNA): TGCAGTGCTTATATAGCGGGCCAGGGGGAGCAGTACTTC.

In its sample, this clonotype was seen once. The chain carries TRBV19 and TRBJ1-5; D gene unclear. The germline V and J ends were trimmed by 2 bases and 5 bases, with 13 bases remaining between them. Germline CDR1 reads LNHDA; CDR2 reads SQIVND (reference sequence). The length of the CDR3 is 15 residues. The CDR3: CASSIRAFTDQPQHF. The CDR3 coding sequence is TGTGCCAGTAGTATAAGAGCATTCACCGATCAGCCCCAGCATTTT.

The V call is TRBV12-3 or TRBV12-4, the J call TRBJ2-3, with D unclear. The CDR3 consists of 13 residues. The V gene lost 8 bases and the J gene lost 2 bases, with 11 bases spanning the gap. CDR3 residues: CASCSSLTDTQYF. CDR3 nucleotide sequence: TGTGCCAGCTGTTCTTCCCTCACAGATACGCAGTATTTT.

This sequence joins TRBV29-1 and TRBJ2-7; D gene uncertain. CDR3 length equals 11 residues. Trimming cost V 3 bases and J 3 bases, with 6 bases left between them. In germline, CDR1 is SQVTM, CDR2 ANQGSEA. CDR3 residues: CSVDSGYEQYF. The DNA for the CDR3 is TGCAGCGTTGATAGTGGCTACGAGCAGTACTTC.

This clonotype was counted only a few times. V is TRBV6-5 and J is TRBJ2-7; 8 nucleotides agree with TRBD2. The CDR3 is 16 residues long. Per germline, CDR1 MNHEY and CDR2 SVGAGI. Losses at the gene ends were 4 bases for V and 2 bases for J; bases not matched to a gene: 10. CDR3: CASSSLTSVNTYEQYF. CDR3 DNA: TGTGCCAGCAGTTCGCTGACTAGCGTCAATACCTACGAGCAGTACTTC.

The V call is TRBV6-4, the J call TRBJ2-3; D not resolved. Germline V lookup: CDR1 MRHNA, CDR2 SNTAGT. This CDR3 has 14 amino acids. V was clipped by 4 bases and J by 1 base, with 9 bases between them. CDR3 loop: CASSVMGGTDTQYF. DNA of the CDR3: TGTGCCAGCAGTGTCATGGGCGGCACAGATACGCAGTATTTT.

V and J are TRBV7-2 and TRBJ2-2; D perhaps matches TRBD2 (5 bases). This CDR3 spans 11 amino acids. The germline CDR1 and CDR2 sequences are SGHTA and FQGNSA. V was trimmed by 7 bases and J by 9 bases, leaving 9 bases between them. The DNA for the CDR3 is TGTGCCAGCAAGGGAGTCCGGGAGCTGTTTTTT. This gives the protein CASKGVRELFF.

This clonotype has only a few counts. The chain employs TRBV10-3 and TRBJ2-3, with a weak D call TRBD1 (6 bases). CDR3 length: 14 residues. V lost 6 bases and J 1 base, leaving 11 bases between the germline ends. Looked up from germline, CDR1 is ENHRY and CDR2 is SYGVKD. The chain's CDR3 is CAIRGTSGTDTQYF. In DNA form, the CDR3 reads TGTGCCATCAGGGGGACATCGGGCACAGATACGCAGTATTTT.

In the case of this clonotype: The final CDR3 position lacks the conserved phenylalanine or tryptophan, pointing to a likely read error. V and J are TRBV20-1 and TRBJ2-1; 13 bases agree with TRBD2. Per germline, CDR1 DFQATT and CDR2 SNEGSKA (reference sequence). With V trimmed by 5 bases and J by 8 bases, 12 bases remained unmatched. This CDR3 spans 16 amino acids. The CDR3: CSAPGLAGVWRYEQFV. As DNA, the CDR3 is TGCAGTGCTCCCGGACTAGCGGGAGTATGGCGGTATGAGCAGTTCGTC.

This clonotype was counted ten times or more. This chain links TRBV5-1 with TRBJ2-1, with 9 bases aligning to TRBD2. CDR1 and CDR2 from the germline V gene are SGHRS and YFSETQ. This CDR3 spans 15 amino acids. Trimming at V came to 0 bases and at J to 4 bases, leaving 2 bases not matched to a gene. The CDR3 bases are TGCGCCAGCAGCTTGGCTAGCGGGAAATACAATGAGCAGTTCTTC. Translating gives CASSLASGKYNEQFF.